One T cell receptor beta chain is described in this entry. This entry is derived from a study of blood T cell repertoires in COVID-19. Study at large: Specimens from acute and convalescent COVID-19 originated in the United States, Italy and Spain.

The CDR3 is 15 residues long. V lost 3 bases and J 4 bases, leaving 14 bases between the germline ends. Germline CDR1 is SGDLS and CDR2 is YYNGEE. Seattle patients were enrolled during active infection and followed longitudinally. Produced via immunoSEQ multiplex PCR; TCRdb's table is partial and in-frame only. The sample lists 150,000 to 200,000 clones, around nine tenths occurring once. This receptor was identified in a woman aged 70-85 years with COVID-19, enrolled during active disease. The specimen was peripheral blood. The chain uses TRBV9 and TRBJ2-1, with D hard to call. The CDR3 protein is CASSEFEAFYNEQFF. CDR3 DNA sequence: TGTGCCAGCAGCGAGTTCGAGGCGTTTTACAATGAGCAGTTCTTC.